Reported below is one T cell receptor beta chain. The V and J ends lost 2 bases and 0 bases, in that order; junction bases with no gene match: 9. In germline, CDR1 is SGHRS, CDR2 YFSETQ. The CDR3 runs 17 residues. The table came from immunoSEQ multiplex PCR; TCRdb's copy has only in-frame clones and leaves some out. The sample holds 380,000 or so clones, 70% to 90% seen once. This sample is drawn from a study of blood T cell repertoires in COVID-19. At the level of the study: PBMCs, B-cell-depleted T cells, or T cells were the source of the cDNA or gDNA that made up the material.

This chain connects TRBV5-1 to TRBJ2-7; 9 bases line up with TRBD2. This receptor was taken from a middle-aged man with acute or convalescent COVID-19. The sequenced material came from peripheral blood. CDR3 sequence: CASSLSASGITSYEQYF. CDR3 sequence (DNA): TGCGCCAGCAGCTTATCCGCTAGCGGGATCACCTCCTACGAGCAGTACTTC.